This T cell receptor beta chain emerged from a study of PD-L1 blockade in urothelial cancer. For the study at large: Researchers found blood samples held a median of around 140,000 T cells.

Templates that were synthetic TCR analogs were spiked into each PCR. The table came from immunoSEQ multiplex PCR; TCRdb's copy has only in-frame clones and leaves some out. The sample lists approximately 93,000 clones, less than 90% occurring once. Time point meaning: peripheral blood 6 weeks after treatment start. This CDR3 contains 16 residues. V lost 5 bases to trimming and J lost 1 base; unmatched junction nucleotides: 4. Germline lookup yields CDR1 SSHAT and CDR2 FNYEAQ (reference sequence). Study-level findings and limits: At the 3-week point, tumor-associated blood clones expanded more in durable-benefit patients.

As regards this clone: Antigen unknown.

The source of this sequence is a man between 65 and 79 years old with urothelial cancer. The sequences come from PBMCs, collected around atezolizumab (anti-PD-L1) treatment. The chain carries TRBV7-7 and TRBJ2-5, with 13 bases matching TRBD2. CDR3 in amino acids: CASSLGLAGLQETQYF. The CDR3 DNA reads as TGTGCCAGCAGCCTGGGACTAGCGGGACTCCAAGAGACCCAGTACTTC.